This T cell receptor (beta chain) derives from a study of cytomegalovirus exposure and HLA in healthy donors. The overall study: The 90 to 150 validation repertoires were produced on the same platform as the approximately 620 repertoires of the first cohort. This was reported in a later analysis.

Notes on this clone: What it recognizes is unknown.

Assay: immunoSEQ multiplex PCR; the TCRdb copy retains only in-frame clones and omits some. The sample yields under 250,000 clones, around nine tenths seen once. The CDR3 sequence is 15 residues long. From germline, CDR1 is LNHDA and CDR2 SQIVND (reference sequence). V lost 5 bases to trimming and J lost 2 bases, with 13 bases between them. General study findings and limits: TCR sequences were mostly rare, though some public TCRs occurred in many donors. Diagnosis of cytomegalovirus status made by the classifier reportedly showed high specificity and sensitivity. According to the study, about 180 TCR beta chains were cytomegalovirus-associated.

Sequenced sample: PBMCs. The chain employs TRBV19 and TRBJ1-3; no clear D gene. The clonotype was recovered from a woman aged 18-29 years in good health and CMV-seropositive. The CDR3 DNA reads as TGTGCCAGTAGTCCCTTCCCCGGAGCTGGAAACACCATATATTTT. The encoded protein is CASSPFPGAGNTIYF. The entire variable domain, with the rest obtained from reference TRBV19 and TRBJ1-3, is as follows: DGGITQSPKYLFRKEGQNVTLSCEQNLNHDAMYWYRQDPGQGLRLIYYSQIVNDFQKGDIAEGYSVSREKKESFPLTVTSAQKNPTAFYLCASSPFPGAGNTIYFGEGSWLTVV.